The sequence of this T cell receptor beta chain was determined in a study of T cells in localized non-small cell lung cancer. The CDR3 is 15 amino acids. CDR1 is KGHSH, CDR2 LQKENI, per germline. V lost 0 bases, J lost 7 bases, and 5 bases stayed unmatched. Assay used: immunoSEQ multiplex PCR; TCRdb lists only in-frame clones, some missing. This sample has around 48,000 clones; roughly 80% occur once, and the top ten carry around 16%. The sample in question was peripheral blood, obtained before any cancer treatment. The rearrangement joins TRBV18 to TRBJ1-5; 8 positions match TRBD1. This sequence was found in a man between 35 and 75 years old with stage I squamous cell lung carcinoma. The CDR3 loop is CASSPPGTGRQPQHF. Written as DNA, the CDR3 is TGTGCCAGCTCACCACCCGGGACAGGACGGCAGCCCCAGCATTTT.